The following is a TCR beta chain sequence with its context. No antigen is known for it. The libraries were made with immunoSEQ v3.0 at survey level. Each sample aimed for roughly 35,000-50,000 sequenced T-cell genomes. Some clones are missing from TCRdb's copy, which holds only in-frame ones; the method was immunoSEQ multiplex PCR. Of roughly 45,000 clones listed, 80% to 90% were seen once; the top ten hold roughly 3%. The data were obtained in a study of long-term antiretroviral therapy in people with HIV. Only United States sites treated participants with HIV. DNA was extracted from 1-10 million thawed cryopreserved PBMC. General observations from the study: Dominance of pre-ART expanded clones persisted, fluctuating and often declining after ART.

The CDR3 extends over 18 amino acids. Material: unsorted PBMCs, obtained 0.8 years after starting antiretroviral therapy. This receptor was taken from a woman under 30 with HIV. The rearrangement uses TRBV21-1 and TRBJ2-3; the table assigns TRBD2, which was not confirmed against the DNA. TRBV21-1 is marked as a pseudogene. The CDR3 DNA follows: TGTGCCAGCAGCAAATTTAAGCGGGAGGGTTCTTGCACAGATACGCAGTATTTT. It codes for CASSKFKREGSCTDTQYF.